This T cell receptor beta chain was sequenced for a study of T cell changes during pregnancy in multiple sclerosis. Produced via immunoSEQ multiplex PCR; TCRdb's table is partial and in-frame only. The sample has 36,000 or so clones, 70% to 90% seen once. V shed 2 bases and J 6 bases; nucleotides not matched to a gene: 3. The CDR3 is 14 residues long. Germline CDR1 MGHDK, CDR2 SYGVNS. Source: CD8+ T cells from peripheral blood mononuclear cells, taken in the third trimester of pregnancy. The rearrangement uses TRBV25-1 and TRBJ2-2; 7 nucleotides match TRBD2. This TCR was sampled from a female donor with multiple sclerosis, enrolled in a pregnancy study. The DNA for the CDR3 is TGTGCCAGCAGTGAAACTAGCGAATCCGGGGAGCTGTTTTTT. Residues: CASSETSESGELFF.